The T cell receptor (beta chain) described here comes from a study of T cell changes during pregnancy in multiple sclerosis. CDR3 length equals 14 residues. V lost 5 bases and J lost 5; bases outside the gene matches: 3. Germline CDR1 MNHNY, CDR2 SVGAGI (reference sequence). Sequencing was performed with immunoSEQ multiplex PCR; in TCRdb, only in-frame clones are kept and a portion is missing. The sample includes some 45,000 clones, roughly nine tenths of them seen just once. The J gene is TRBJ1-4, the V gene TRBV6-6; the match to TRBD1 covers 9 bases. The sample in question was CD4+ T cells from peripheral blood mononuclear cells, obtained after pregnancy. The TCR originated in a female donor with multiple sclerosis, enrolled in a pregnancy study. Here the CDR3 DNA reads TGTGCCAGCAGTGCTGGGACAGGGAATGAAAAACTGTTTTTT. Residues: CASSAGTGNEKLFF.